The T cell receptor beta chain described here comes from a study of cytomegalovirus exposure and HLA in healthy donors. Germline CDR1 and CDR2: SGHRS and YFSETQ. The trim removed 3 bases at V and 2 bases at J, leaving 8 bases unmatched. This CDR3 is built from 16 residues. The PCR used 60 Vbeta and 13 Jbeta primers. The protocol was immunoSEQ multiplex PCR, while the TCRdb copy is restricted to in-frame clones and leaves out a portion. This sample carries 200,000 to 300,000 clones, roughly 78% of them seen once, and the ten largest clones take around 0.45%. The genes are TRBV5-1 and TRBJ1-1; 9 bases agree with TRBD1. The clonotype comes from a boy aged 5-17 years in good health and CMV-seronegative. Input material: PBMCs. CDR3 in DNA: TGCGCCAGCAGCTGGGGACAGGGAATCAGAAACACTGAAGCTTTCTTT. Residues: CASSWGQGIRNTEAFF.